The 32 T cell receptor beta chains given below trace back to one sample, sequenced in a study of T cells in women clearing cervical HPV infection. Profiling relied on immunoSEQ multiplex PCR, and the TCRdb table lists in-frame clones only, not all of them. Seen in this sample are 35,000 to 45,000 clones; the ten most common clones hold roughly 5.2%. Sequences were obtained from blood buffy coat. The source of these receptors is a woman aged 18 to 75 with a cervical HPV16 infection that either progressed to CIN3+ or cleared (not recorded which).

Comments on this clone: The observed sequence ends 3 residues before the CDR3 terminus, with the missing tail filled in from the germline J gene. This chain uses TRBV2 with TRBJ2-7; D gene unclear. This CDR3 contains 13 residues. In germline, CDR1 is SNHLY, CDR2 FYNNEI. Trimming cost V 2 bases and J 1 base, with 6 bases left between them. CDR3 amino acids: CASSEKTSYEQYF. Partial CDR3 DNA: TGTGCCAGCAGTGAAAAAACATCCTACGAG.

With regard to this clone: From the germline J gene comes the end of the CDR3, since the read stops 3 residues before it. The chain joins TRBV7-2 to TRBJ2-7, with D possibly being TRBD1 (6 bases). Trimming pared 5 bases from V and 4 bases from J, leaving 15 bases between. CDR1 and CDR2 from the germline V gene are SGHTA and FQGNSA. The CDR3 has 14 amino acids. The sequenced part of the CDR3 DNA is TGTGCCAGCAGCCGAACAGGGTTTGGGTACGAG. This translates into CASSRTGFGYE. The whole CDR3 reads CASSRTGFGYEQYF.

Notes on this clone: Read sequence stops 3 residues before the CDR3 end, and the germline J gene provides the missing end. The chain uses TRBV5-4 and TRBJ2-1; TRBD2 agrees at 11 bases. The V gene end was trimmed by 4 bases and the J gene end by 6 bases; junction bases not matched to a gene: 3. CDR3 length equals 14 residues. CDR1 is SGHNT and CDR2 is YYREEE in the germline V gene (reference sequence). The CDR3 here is CASSDGLAGNEQFF. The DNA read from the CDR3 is TGTGCCAGCAGCGATGGACTAGCGGGCAATGAG.

CDR3 bases read: TGTGCCAGCAGCCAAGGGCCGCTCTATGGC. This translates into CASSQGPLYG. The whole CDR3 region reads CASSQGPLYGYTF. The J gene is TRBJ1-2, the V gene TRBV14, with no clear D. The read finishes 3 residues shy of the CDR3 end, and the germline J gene is used to complete it. The CDR3 consists of 13 residues. The germline CDR1 and CDR2 sequences are SGHDN and FVKESK. Trimming took off 1 base at V and 4 bases at J, with 7 bases between the two ends.

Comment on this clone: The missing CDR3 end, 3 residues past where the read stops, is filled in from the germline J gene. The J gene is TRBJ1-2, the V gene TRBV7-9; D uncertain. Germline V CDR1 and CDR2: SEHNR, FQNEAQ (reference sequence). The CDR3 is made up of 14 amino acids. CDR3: CASSPGLVDYDYTF. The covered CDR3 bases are TGTGCCAGCAGCCCCGGACTAGTCGACTACGAC.

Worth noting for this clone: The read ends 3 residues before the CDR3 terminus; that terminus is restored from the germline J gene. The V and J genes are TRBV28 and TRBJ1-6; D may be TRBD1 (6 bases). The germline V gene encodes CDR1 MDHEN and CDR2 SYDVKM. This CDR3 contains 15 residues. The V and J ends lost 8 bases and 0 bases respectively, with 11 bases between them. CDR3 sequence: CASAKGGSYNSPLHF. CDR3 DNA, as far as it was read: TGTGCCAGCGCTAAAGGGGGCTCCTATAATTCACCC.

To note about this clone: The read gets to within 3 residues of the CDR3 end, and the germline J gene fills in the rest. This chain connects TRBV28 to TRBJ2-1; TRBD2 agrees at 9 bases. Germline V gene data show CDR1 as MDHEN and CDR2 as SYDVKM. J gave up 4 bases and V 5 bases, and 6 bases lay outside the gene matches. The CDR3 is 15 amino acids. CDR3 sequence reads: CASSPWREGYNEQFF. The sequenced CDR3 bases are TGTGCCAGCAGTCCCTGGCGGGAGGGTTACAATGAG.

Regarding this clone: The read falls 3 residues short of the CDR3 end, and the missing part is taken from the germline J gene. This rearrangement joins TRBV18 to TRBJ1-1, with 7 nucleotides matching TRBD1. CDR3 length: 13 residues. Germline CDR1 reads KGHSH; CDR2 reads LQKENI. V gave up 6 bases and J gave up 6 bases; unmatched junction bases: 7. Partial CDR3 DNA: TGTGCCAGCTCTTACCAGGGGGGCCCTGAA. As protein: CASSYQGGPE. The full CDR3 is CASSYQGGPEAFF. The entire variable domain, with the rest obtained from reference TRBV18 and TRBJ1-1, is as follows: NAGVMQNPRHLVRRRGQEARLRCSPMKGHSHVYWYRQLPEEGLKFMVYLQKENIIDESGMPKERFSAEFPKEGPSILRIQQVVRGDSAAYFCASSYQGGPEAFFGQGTRLTVV.

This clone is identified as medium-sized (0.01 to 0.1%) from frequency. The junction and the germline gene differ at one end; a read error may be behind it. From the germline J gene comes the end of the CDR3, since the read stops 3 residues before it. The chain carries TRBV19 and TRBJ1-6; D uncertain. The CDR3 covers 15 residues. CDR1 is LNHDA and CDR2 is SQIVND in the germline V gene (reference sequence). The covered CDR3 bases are TGTGCCAGTAGAAACCGACTCTCCCATAATTCACCC. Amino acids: CASRNRLSHNSP. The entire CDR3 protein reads CASRNRLSHNSPLHF.

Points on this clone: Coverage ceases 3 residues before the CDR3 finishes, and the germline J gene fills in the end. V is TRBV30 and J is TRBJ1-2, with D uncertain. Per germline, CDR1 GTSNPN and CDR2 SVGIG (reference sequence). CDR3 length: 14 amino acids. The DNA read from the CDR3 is TGTGCCTGGAGTTTGATGACTAGCGGGGATGAC. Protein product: CAWSLMTSGDD. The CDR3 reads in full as CAWSLMTSGDDYTF.

CDR3: CASNTGLAGYNEQFF. Partial CDR3 DNA: TGTGCCAGCAACACGGGACTAGCGGGATACAATGAG. The V call is TRBV7-8, the J call TRBJ2-1; TRBD2 matches at 13 bases. The read stops 3 residues short of the end of the CDR3; the missing end is completed from the germline J gene. Germline CDR1 reads SGHVS; CDR2 reads FQNEAQ. V dropped 7 bases and J dropped 4; count of bases not matched to a gene: 4. The CDR3 totals 15 residues.

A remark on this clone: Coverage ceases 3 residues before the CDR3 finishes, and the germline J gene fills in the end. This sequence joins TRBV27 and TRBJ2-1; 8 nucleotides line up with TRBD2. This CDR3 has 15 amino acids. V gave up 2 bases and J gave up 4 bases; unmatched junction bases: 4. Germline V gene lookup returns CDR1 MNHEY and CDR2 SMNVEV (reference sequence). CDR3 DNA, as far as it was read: TGTGCCAGCAGTTTAGTTGCGGGAGGTTACAATGAG. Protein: CASSLVAGGYNE. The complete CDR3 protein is CASSLVAGGYNEQFF.

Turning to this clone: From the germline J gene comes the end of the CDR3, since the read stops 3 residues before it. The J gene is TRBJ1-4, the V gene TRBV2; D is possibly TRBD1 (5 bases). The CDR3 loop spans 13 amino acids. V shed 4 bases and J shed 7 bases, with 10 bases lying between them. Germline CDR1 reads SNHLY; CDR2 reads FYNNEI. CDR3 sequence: CASSAGWAEKLFF. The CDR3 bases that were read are TGTGCCAGCAGTGCAGGGTGGGCTGAAAAA.

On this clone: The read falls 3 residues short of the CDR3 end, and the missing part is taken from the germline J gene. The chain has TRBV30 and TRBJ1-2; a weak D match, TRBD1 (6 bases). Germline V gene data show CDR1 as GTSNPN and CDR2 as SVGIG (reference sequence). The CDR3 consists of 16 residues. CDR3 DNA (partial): TGTGCCTGGAGTGCCCGAGACAGGTCGGTCGCAGATACC. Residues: CAWSARDRSVADT. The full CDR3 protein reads CAWSARDRSVADTYTF.

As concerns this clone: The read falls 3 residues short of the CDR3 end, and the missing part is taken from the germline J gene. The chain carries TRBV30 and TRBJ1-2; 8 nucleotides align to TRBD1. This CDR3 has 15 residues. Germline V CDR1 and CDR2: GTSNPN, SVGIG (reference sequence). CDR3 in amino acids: CAWSVSGTGPYGYTF. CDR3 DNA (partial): TGTGCCTGGAGTGTTTCCGGGACAGGCCCCTACGGC. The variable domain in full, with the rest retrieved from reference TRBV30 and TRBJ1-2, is SQTIHQWPATLVQPVGSPLSLECTVEGTSNPNLYWYRQAAGRGLQLLFYSVGIGQISSEVPQNLSASRPQDRQFILSSKKLLLSDSGFYLCAWSVSGTGPYGYTFGSGTRLTVV.

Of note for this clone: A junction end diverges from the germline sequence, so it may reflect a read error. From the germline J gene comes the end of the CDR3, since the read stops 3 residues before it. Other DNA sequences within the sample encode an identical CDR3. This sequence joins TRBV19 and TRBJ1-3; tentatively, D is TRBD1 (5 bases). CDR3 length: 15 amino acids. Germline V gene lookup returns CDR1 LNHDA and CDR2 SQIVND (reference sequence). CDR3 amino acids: CATQKEGRSGNTIYF. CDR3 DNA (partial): TGTGCCACCCAGAAGGAGGGGCGCTCTGGAAACACG. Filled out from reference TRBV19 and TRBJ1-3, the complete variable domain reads DGGITQSPKYLFRKEGQNVTLSCEQNLNHDAMYWYRQDPGQGLRLIYYSQIVNDFQKGDIAEGYSVSREKKESFPLTVTSAQKNPTAFYLCATQKEGRSGNTIYFGEGSWLTVV.

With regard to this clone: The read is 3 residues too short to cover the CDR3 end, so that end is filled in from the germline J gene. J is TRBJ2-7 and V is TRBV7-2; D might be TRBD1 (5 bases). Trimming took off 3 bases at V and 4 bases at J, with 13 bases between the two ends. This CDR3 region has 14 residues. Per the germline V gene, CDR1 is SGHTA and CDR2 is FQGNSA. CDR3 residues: CASSFDSGTYEQYF. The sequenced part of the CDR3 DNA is TGTGCCAGCAGCTTTGACAGTGGTACATACGAG.

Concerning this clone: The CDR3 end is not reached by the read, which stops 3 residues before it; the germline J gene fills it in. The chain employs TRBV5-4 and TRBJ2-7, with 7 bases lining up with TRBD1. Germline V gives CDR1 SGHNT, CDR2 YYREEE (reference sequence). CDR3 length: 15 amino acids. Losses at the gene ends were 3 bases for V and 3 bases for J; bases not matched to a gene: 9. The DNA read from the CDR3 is TGTGCCAGCAGCTATTCCGGGACAGCTCTCTACGAG. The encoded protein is CASSYSGTALYE. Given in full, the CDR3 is CASSYSGTALYEQYF.

The chain's CDR3 is CASSPIYF. Partial CDR3 DNA: TGTGCCAGCAGCCCT. The gene calls are TRBV7-8 and TRBJ1-3; unclear D gene. Read data end 3 residues before the CDR3 end; the end is taken from the germline J gene. Per the germline V gene, CDR1 is SGHVS and CDR2 is FQNEAQ. CDR3 length: 8 residues.

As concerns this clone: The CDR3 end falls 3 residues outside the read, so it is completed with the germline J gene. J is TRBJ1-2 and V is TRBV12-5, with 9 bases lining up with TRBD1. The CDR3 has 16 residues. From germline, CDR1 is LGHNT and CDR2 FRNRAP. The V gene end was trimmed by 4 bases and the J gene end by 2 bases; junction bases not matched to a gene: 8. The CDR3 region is CASGWIQGATNYGYTF. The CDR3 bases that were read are TGTGCTAGTGGTTGGATACAGGGGGCGACGAACTATGGC. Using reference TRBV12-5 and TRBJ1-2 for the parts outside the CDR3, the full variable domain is DARVTQTPRHKVTEMGQEVTMRCQPILGHNTVFWYRQTMMQGLELLAYFRNRAPLDDSGMPKDRFSAEMPDATLATLKIQPSEPRDSAVYFCASGWIQGATNYGYTFGSGTRLTVV.

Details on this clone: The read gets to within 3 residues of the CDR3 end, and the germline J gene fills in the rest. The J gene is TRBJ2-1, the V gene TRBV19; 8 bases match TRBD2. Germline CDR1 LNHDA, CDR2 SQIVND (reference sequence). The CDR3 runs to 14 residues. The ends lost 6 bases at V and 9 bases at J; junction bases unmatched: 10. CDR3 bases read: TGTGCCAGTAGACCAGTAGCGGGAAGCGTTGAG. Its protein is CASRPVAGSVE. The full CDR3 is CASRPVAGSVEQFF.

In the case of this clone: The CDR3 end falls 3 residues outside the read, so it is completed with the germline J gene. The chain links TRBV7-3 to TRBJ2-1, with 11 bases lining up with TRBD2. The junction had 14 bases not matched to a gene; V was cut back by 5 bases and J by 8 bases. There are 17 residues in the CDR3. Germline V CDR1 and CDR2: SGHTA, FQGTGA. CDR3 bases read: TGTGCCAGCAGCATTAAGGGACTAGCGGACAAGGGGGATGAG. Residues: CASSIKGLADKGDE. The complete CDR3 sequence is CASSIKGLADKGDEQFF.

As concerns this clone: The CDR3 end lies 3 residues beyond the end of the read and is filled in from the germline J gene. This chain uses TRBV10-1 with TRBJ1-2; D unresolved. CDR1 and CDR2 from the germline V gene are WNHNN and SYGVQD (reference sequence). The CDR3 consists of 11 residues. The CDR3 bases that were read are TGCGCCAGCACTCCGGTGGTAGGC. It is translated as CASTPVVG. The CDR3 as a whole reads CASTPVVGYTF.

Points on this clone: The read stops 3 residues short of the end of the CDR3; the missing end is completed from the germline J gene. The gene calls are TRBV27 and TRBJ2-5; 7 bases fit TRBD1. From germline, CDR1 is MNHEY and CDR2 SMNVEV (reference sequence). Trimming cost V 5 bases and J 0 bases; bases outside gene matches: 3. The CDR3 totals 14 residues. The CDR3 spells CASSQQGYQETQYF. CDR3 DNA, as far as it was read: TGTGCCAGCAGTCAACAGGGGTACCAAGAGACC.

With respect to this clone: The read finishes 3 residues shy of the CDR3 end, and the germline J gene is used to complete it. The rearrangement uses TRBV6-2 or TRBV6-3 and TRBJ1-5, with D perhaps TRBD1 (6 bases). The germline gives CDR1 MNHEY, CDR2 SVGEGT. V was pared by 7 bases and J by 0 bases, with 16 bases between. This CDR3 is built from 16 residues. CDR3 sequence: CASTGGDKNSNQPQHF. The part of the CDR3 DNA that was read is TGTGCCAGCACGGGAGGGGACAAAAATAGCAATCAGCCC.

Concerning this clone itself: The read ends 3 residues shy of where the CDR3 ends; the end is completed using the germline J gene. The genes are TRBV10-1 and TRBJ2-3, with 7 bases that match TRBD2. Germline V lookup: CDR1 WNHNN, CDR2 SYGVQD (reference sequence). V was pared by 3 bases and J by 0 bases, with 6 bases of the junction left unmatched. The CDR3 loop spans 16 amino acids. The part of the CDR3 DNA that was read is TGCGCCAGCAGTGATTTAGGGCGGGGGAGCACAGATACG. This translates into CASSDLGRGSTDT. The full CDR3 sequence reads CASSDLGRGSTDTQYF.

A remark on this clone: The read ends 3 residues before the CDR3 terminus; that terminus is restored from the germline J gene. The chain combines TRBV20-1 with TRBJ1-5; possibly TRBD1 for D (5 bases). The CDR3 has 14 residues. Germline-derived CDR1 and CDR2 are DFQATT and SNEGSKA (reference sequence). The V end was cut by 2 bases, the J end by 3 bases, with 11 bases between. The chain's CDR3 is CSARMRGFNQPQHF. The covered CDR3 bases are TGCAGTGCTAGAATGAGGGGATTCAATCAGCCC.

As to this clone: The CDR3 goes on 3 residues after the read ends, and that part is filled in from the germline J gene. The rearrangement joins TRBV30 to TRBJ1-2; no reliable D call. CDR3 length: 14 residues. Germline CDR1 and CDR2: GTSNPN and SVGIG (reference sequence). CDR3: CAWRGSGKFNDYTF. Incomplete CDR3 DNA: TGTGCCTGGAGGGGTAGCGGCAAATTCAATGAC.

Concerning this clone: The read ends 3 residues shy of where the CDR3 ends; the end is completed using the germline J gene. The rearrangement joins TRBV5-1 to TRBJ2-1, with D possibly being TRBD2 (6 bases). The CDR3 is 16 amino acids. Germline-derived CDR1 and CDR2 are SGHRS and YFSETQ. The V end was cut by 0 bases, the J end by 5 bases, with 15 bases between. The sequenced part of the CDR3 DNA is TGCGCCAGCAGCTTGGCTTTGGCTAGCGCGAACAATGAG. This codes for CASSLALASANNE. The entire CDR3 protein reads CASSLALASANNEQFF.

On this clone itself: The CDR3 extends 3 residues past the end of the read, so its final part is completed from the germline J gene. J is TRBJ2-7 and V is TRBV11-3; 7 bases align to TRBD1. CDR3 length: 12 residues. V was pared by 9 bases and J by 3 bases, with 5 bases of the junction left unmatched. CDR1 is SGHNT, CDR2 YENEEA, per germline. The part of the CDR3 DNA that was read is TGTGCCAGTGGGACAGTCCTCTACGAG. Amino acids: CASGTVLYE. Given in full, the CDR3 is CASGTVLYEQYF.

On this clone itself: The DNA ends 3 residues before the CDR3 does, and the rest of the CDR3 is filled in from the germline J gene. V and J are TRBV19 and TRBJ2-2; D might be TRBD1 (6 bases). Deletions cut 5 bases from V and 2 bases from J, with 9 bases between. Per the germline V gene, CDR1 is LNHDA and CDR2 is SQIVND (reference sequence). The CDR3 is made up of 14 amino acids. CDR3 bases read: TGTGCCAGTAGTCTGGACAGCAACACCGGGGAG. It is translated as CASSLDSNTGE. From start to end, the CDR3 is CASSLDSNTGELFF.

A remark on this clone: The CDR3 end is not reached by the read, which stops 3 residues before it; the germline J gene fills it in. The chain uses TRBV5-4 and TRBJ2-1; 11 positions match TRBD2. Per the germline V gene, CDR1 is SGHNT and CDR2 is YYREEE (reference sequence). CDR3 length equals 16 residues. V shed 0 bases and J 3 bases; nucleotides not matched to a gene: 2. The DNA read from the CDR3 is TGTGCCAGCAGCTTGGCCGGACTAGCGGGCTACAATGAG. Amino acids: CASSLAGLAGYNE. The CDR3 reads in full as CASSLAGLAGYNEQFF. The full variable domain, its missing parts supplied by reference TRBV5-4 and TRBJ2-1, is ETGVTQSPTHLIKTRGQQVTLRCSSQSGHNTVSWYQQALGQGPQFIFQYYREEENGRGNFPPRFSGLQFPNYSSELNVNALELDDSALYLCASSLAGLAGYNEQFFGPGTRLTVL.